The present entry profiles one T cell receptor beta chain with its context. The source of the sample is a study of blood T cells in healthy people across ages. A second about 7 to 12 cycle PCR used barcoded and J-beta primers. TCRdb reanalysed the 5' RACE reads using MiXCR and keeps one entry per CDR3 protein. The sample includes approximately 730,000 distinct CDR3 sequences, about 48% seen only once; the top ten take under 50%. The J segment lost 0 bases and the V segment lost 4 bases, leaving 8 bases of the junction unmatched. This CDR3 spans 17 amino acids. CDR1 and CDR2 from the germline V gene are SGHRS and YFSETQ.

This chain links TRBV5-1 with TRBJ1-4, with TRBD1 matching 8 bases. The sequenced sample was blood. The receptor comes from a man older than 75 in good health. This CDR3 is CASSLLDRGATNEKLFF. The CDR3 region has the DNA TGCGCCAGCAGCCTACTCGACAGGGGCGCAACTAATGAAAAACTGTTTTTT.